The sequence of this T cell receptor (beta chain) was determined in a study of CD8 T cells in Susac syndrome (dated by TCRdb to between 2019 and 2020). Broadly, across the study: Repertoire sequencing was used to test whether CD8+ T cell activation and differentiation in Susac syndrome was antigen driven. What the research found in general, with its limitations: The study acknowledged that relatively few individuals were included in the TCR sequencing and HLA analysis.

A word on this clonotype: Its antigen is unknown. No base qualities exist here, and no much larger clone lies one base off it.

Peripheral blood CD8+ and CD4+ T cells from healthy donors, Susac syndrome patients and multiple sclerosis patients were profiled by high-throughput TCR beta sequencing. Healthy donors were age- and sex-matched controls. Bulk CD8+ and CD4+ T cells were purified by magnetic negative isolation, whereas CD8+ TEMRA cells were enriched by FACS. Blood was collected in EDTA tubes and processed within 24 hours, with PBMCs isolated through density gradient centrifugation. PBMCs destined for TCR sequencing were cryopreserved in liquid nitrogen and later thawed in a 37 °C water bath. Purity of sorted or isolated CD4+, CD8+ and CD8+ TEMRA cells was at least 90%. RNA was extracted using the RNeasy kit, and about 0.5 to 1 microgram was reverse transcribed with random hexamers. The immunoSEQ multiplex PCR assay, which covers 54 Vbeta and 13 Jbeta segments, was used to amplify TCR beta CDR3 regions. PCR amplification bias was corrected by using a synthetic template baseline for primer optimization and computational correction. The authors' analysis ran thus. Reads were annotated to V, D and J genes per IMGT and analyzed with immunoSEQ Analyzer, keeping only productive sequences. To calculate clonality, Shannon entropy was normalized by log2 of the number of productive unique sequences and then subtracted from one. For each patient and control, public and private clones were evaluated within the 100 most prevalent clones. Clones were defined as Susac-specific when absent from the healthy and MS cohorts, from over a thousand published viral clones and from other ImmuneACCESS disease sequences. TCRdb passed the public sequencing reads through fastp at Q25 and MiXCR, retaining productive beta sequences. Entries are consolidated by CDR3 protein sequence, retaining the most common genes and DNA. What appears here as the V and J calls and clone size reflects TCRdb's work, not the paper's. For this sample the table gives around 130,000 distinct CDR3 sequences, of which over 90% were detected only once. The ten largest clones represent over 0.1% of the sample.

A distance of 10 bases separates the germline ends of V and J, which lose 3 bases and 5 bases respectively. The CDR3 contains 13 residues, cysteine and phenylalanine counted. Just the 39-base CDR3 DNA is kept, in frame starting at base 1. CDR1 and CDR2 were assigned from the germline V gene as KGHSH and LQKENI. The chain couples TRBV18 to TRBJ2-5; matching of 6 bases hints at TRBD2 as the D gene. The receptor comes from a human donor in good health. Sequenced material: CD4+ T cells from PBMCs. The DNA reads as follows: TGTGCCAGCTCACCTACCCTAGCGGAGACCCAGTACTTC. It specifies CASSPTLAETQYF. The reference TRBV18 and TRBJ2-5 proteins fill in what lies around the CDR3, so the full variable domain reads NAGVMQNPRHLVRRRGQEARLRCSPMKGHSHVYWYRQLPEEGLKFMVYLQKENIIDESGMPKERFSAEFPKEGPSILRIQQVVRGDSAAYFCASSPTLAETQYFGPGTRLLVL.